The rows below give T cell receptor beta chains drawn from one sample of a study of cytomegalovirus exposure and HLA in healthy donors. Some clones are missing from TCRdb's copy, which holds only in-frame ones; the method was immunoSEQ multiplex PCR. The table has just over 150,000 clones, more than 65% seen once. What was sequenced was PBMCs. These receptors came from a man aged 50 or older in good health and CMV-seropositive. Each CDR3 is given with its conserved first and last residue. D genes are given only for firm matches. Expanded clones get a size class; other rows say once, few or many, or leave the size out.

length: 14; size: .; D: .; V: TRBV5-6; J: TRBJ2-5; CDR3: CASSGGDTQETQYF; DNA: TGTGCCAGCAGCGGGGGGGACACGCAAGAGACCCAGTACTTC
length: 15; size: .; D: TRBD1; V: TRBV14; J: TRBJ2-5; CDR3: CASSQRDREQEAQYF; DNA: TGTGCCAGCAGCCAGAGGGACAGGGAGCAAGAGGCCCAGTACTTC
length: 15; size: .; D: TRBD1; V: TRBV7-7; J: TRBJ2-5; CDR3: CASSSELGTAETQYF; DNA: TGTGCCAGCAGCTCCGAACTCGGGACAGCCGAGACCCAGTACTTC
length: 17; size: .; D: TRBD1; V: TRBV7-2; J: TRBJ1-1; CDR3: CASSPRDRQLYNTEAFF; DNA: TGTGCCAGCAGCCCGAGGGACAGGCAACTGTACAACACTGAAGCTTTCTTT
length: 17; size: .; D: TRBD2; V: TRBV19; J: TRBJ2-2; CDR3: CASSMVAGGPNTGELFF; DNA: TGTGCCAGTAGTATGGTGGCGGGGGGCCCGAACACCGGGGAGCTGTTTTTT
length: 16; size: .; D: TRBD1; V: TRBV7-9; J: TRBJ2-4; CDR3: CASSFGTGVLKNIQYF; DNA: TGTGCCAGCAGCTTCGGGACAGGGGTTCTCAAAAACATTCAGTACTTC
length: 15; size: .; D: .; V: TRBV5-6; J: TRBJ2-5; CDR3: CASSPSLDSQETQYF; DNA: TGTGCCAGCAGCCCGTCGTTGGACAGCCAAGAGACCCAGTACTTC
length: 17; size: .; D: .; V: TRBV5-8; J: TRBJ2-1; CDR3: CASSATGVVPIYNEQFF; DNA: TGTGCCAGCAGCGCGACAGGTGTAGTACCGATCTACAATGAGCAGTTCTTC
length: 14; size: .; D: .; V: TRBV11-2; J: TRBJ1-1; CDR3: CASSLDRGNTEAFF; DNA: TGTGCCAGCAGCTTAGATAGGGGCAACACTGAAGCTTTCTTT
length: 16; size: .; D: .; V: TRBV5-1; J: TRBJ2-1; CDR3: CASSLASRLVGNEQFF; DNA: TGCGCCAGCAGCCTTGCCTCTCGACTAGTGGGCAATGAGCAGTTCTTC
length: 13; size: .; D: .; V: TRBV2; J: TRBJ1-2; CDR3: CASSESGNYGYTF; DNA: TGTGCCAGCAGTGAATCAGGGAACTATGGCTACACCTTC
length: 16; size: .; D: .; V: TRBV11-2; J: TRBJ1-2; CDR3: CASSLVRGAAPLGYTF; DNA: TGTGCCAGCAGCTTAGTGCGGGGGGCAGCTCCTCTCGGCTACACCTTC
length: 16; size: once; D: TRBD2; V: TRBV5-1; J: TRBJ2-2; CDR3: CASSPSGRANTGELFF; DNA: TGCGCCAGCAGCCCTAGCGGGAGGGCCAACACCGGGGAGCTGTTTTTT
length: 15; size: .; D: .; V: TRBV19; J: TRBJ1-1; CDR3: CASSSSRSMNTEAFF; DNA: TGTGCCAGTAGTTCCTCCAGGTCAATGAACACTGAAGCTTTCTTT
length: 15; size: .; D: .; V: TRBV6-1; J: TRBJ1-2; CDR3: CATWRRTTIFYGYTF; DNA: TGTGCCACTTGGCGGCGGACAACTATTTTCTATGGCTACACCTTC
length: 16; size: .; D: .; V: TRBV29-1; J: TRBJ1-2; CDR3: CSVEEVVGALNYGYTF; DNA: TGCAGCGTTGAAGAGGTGGTCGGAGCACTTAACTATGGCTACACCTTC
length: 15; size: .; D: TRBD2; V: TRBV5-6; J: TRBJ2-2; CDR3: CASRPTSGRRGELFF; DNA: TGTGCCAGCAGACCCACTAGCGGGAGAAGGGGGGAGCTGTTTTTT